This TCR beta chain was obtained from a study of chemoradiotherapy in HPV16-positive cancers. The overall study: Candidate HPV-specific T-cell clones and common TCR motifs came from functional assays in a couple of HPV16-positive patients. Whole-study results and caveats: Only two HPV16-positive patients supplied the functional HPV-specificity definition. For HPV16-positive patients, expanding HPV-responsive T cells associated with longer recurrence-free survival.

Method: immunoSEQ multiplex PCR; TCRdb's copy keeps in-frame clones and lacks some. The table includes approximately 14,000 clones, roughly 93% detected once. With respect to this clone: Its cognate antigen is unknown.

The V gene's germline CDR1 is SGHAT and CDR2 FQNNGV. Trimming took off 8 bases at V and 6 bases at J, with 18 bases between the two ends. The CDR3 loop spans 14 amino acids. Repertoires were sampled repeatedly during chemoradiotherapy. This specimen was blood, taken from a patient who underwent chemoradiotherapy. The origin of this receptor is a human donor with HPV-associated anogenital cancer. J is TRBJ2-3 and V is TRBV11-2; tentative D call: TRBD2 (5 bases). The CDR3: CASSWRLTTDTQYF. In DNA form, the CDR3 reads TGTGCCAGCTCCTGGAGACTAACAACGGATACGCAGTATTTT.